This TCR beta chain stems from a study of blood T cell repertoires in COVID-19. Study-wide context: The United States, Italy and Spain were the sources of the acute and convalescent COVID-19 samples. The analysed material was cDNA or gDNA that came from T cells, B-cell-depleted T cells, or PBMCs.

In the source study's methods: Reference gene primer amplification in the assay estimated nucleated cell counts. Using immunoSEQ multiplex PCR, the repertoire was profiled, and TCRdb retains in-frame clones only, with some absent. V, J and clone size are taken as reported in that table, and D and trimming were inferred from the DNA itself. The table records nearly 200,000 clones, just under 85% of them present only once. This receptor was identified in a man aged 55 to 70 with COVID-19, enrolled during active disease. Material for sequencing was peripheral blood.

Here the CDR3 DNA reads TGTGCCAGCAGTTACTTGGGACAGGGCAAGGGATATGAGCAGTTCTTC. It is translated as CASSYLGQGKGYEQFF. J is TRBJ2-1 and V is TRBV6-5; 9 bases map to TRBD1. From germline, CDR1 is MNHEY and CDR2 SVGAGI. The CDR3 has 16 residues. Trimming at V came to 1 base and at J to 8 bases, leaving 9 bases not matched to a gene.